These 5 T cell receptor beta chains came from one sample sequenced in a study of control samples from healthy donors and cancer patients. Clones were sequenced by immunoSEQ multiplex PCR, and TCRdb holds only the in-frame ones, with some missing. In the table there are 100,000 to 150,000 clones, around 87% of which are singletons. What was sequenced was blood. The source is a man between 60 and 75 years old in good health.

The gene calls are TRBV7-9 and TRBJ1-1, with D perhaps matching TRBD1 (5 bases). V was cut by 3 bases and J by 0 bases, with 8 bases left in between. Germline V gene sequence: CDR1 SEHNR, CDR2 FQNEAQ (reference sequence). The CDR3 sequence is 14 residues long. CDR3 sequence reads: CASSLTAMNTEAFF. DNA for the CDR3: TGTGCCAGCAGCTTGACAGCAATGAACACTGAAGCTTTCTTT.

This clone was seen just once. This sequence joins TRBV5-6 and TRBJ1-5; the D is unclear. Trimming took 0 bases from V and 3 from J, leaving 10 bases between them. The CDR3 spans 15 residues. Looked up from germline, CDR1 is SGHDT and CDR2 is YYEEEE. As DNA, the CDR3 is TGTGCCAGCAGCTTGGGAGCCCTTAACAATCAGCCCCAGCATTTT. As protein: CASSLGALNNQPQHF. Using reference TRBV5-6 and TRBJ1-5 for the parts outside the CDR3, the full variable domain is DAGVTQSPTHLIKTRGQQVTLRCSPKSGHDTVSWYQQALGQGPQFIFQYYEEEERQRGNFPDRFSGHQFPNYSSELNVNALLLGDSALYLCASSLGALNNQPQHFGDGTRLSIL.

The chain uses TRBV7-9 and TRBJ1-2; 8 bases are shared with TRBD1. The V segment lost 5 bases and the J segment 4 bases; nucleotides outside the gene matches: 9. In germline, CDR1 is SEHNR, CDR2 FQNEAQ (reference sequence). The CDR3 loop spans 15 amino acids. The chain's CDR3 is CASSPGQGSGYGYTF. The CDR3 DNA follows: TGTGCCAGCAGCCCCGGACAGGGTTCGGGCTATGGCTACACCTTC.

V gene TRBV9 combines with J gene TRBJ2-3; D perhaps matches TRBD1 (5 bases). This CDR3 has 15 amino acids. The V gene's germline CDR1 is SGDLS and CDR2 YYNGEE. V gave up 3 bases and J gave up 5 bases, with 16 bases separating them. CDR3 in DNA: TGTGCCAGCAGCGGTCTCAGGGTGGCGGTAGATACGCAGTATTTT. Protein product: CASSGLRVAVDTQYF.

This clone was seen only once. The chain is built from TRBV6-6 and TRBJ2-7; D call uncertain. The CDR3 has 14 amino acids. V was pared by 4 bases and J by 2 bases, with 12 bases between. Germline CDR1 reads MNHNY; CDR2 reads SVGAGI (reference sequence). The CDR3 bases are TGTGCCAGCAGTTCCATTAGGGTTACCTACGAGCAGTACTTC. Translated: CASSSIRVTYEQYF.